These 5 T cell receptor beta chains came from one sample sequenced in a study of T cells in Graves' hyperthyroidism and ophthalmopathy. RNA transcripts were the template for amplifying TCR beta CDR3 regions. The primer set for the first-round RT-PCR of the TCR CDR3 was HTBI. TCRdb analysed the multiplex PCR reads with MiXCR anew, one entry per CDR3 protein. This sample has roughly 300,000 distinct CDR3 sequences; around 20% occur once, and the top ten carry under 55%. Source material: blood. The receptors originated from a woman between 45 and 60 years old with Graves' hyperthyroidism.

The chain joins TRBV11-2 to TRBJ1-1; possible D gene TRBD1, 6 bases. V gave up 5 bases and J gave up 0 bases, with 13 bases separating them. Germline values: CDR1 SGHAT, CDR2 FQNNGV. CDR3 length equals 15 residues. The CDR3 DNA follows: TGTGCCAGCAGCCGTTCACAGGGATTGAACACTGAAGCTTTCTTT. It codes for CASSRSQGLNTEAFF.

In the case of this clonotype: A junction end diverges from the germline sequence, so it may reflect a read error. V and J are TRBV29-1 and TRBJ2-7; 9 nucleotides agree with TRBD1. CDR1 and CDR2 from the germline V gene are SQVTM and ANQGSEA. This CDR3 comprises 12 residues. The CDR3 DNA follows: TGCAGCGTGGAAGGACAGGGGTACGAGCAGTACTTC. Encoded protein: CSVEGQGYEQYF.

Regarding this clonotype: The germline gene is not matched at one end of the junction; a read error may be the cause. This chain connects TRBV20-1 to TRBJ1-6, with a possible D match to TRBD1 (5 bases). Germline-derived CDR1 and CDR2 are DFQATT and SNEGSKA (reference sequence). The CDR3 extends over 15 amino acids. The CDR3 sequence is CSARDSRDAISPPHF. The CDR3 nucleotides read TGCAGTGCTAGGGATTCCCGGGACGCCATTTCACCCCCCCACTTT.

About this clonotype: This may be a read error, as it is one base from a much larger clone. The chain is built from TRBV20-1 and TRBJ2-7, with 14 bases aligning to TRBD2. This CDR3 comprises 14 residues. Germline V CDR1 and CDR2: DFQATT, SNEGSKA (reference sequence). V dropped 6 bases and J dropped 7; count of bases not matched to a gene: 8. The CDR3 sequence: CSATGTSGGREQYF. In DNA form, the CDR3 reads TGCAGTGCAACCGGGACTAGCGGGGGTCGAGAGCAGTACTTC.

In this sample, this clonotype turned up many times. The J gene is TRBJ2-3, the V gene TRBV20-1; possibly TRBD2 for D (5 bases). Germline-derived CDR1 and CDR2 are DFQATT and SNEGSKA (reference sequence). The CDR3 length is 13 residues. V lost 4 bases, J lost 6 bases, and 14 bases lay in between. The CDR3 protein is CSAKSGSGDTQYF. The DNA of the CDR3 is TGCAGTGCTAAGTCGGGGTCCGGGGATACGCAGTATTTT.